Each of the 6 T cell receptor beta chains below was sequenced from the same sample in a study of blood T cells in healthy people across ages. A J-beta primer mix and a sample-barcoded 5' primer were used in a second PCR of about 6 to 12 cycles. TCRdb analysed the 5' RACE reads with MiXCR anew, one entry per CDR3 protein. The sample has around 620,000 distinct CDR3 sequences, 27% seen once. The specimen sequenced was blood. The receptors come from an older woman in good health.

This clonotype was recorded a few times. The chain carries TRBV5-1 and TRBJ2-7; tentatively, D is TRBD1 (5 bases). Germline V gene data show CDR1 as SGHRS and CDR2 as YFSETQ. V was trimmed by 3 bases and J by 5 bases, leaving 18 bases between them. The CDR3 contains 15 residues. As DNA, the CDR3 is TGCGCCAGCAGCTGGGGCGGTGCCAGCGACAACGAGCAGTACTTC. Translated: CASSWGGASDNEQYF. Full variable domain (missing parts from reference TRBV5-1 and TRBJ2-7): KAGVTQTPRYLIKTRGQQVTLSCSPISGHRSVSWYQQTPGQGLQFLFEYFSETQRNKGNFPGRFSGRQFSNSRSEMNVSTLELGDSALYLCASSWGGASDNEQYFGPGTRLTVT.

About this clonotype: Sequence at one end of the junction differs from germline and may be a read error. The CDR3 loop is CASSYTGGRNEQLFF. The CDR3 nucleotides are TGTGCCAGCAGCTACACTGGGGGGAGGAATGAACAACTGTTTTTT. The chain employs TRBV6-5 and TRBJ1-4; a possible D gene is TRBD1 (5 bases). The CDR3 is 15 residues long. Germline V gene sequence: CDR1 MNHEY, CDR2 SVGAGI.

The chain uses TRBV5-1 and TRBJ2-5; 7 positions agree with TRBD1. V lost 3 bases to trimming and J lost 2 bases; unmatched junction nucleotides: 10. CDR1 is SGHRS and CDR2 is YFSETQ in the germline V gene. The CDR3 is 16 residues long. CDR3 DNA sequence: TGCGCCAGCAGCTCTGGACCCACAGGGGCGCAAGAGACCCAGTACTTC. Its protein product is CASSSGPTGAQETQYF.

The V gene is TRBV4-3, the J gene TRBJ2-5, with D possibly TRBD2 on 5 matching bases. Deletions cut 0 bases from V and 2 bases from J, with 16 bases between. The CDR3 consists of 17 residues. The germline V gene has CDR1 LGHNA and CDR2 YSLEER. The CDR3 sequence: CASSQDRPGSPQETQYF. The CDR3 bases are TGCGCCAGCAGCCAAGACAGACCGGGGTCACCACAAGAGACCCAGTACTTC.

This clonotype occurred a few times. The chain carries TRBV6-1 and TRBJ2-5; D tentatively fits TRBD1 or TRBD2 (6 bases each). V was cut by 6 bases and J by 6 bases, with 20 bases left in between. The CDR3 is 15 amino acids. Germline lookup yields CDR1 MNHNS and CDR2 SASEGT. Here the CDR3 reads CASRTTVGGLKTQYF. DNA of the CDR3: TGTGCCAGCAGAACGACAGTGGGGGGCCTAAAGACCCAGTACTTC.

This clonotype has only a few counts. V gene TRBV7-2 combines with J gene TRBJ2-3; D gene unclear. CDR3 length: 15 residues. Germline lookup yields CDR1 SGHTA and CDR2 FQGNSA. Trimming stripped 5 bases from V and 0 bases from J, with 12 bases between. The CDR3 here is CASSHRWSSTDTQYF. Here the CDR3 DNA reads TGTGCCAGCAGCCATCGGTGGTCCAGCACAGATACGCAGTATTTT.